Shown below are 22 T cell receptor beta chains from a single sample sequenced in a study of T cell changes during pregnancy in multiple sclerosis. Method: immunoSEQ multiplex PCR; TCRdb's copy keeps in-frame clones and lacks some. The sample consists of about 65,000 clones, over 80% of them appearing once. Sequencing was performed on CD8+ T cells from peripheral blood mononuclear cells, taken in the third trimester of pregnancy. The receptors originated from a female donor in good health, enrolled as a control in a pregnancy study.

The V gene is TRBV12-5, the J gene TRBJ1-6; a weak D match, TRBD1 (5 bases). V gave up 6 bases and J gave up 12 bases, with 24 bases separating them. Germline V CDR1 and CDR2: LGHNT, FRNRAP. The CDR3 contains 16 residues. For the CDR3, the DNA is TGTGCTAGTGGATTAGCGCAGGGAGGCCGAAGGGGACCCCTCCACTTT. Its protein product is CASGLAQGGRRGPLHF.

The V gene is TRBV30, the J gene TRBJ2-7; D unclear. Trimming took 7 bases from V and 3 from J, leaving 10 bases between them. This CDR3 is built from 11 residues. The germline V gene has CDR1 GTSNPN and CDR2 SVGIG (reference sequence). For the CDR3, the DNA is TGTGCCTCGACCGAGGACTACGAGCAGTACTTC. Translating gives CASTEDYEQYF.

The CDR3 sequence: CASSTLAGMNIQYF. CDR3 coding DNA: TGTGCCAGCAGTACACTCGCGGGGATGAACATTCAGTACTTC. The V and J genes are TRBV6-5 and TRBJ2-4, with a tentative D call TRBD2 (6 bases). The CDR3 has 14 residues. V was clipped by 5 bases and J by 7 bases, with 15 bases between them. Per the germline V gene, CDR1 is MNHEY and CDR2 is SVGAGI.

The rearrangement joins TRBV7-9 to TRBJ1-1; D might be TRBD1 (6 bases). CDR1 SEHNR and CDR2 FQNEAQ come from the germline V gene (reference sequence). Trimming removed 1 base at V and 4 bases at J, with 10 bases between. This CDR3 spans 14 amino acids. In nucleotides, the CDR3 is TGTGCCAGCAGCTTAGACAGGGTGGTCACTGAAGCTTTCTTT. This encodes CASSLDRVVTEAFF.

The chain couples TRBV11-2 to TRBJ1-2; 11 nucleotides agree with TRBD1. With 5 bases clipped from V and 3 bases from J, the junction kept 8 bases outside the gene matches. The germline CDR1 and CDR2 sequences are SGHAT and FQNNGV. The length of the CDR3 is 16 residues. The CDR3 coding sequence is TGTGCCAGCAGCCCCTTCGGGACAGGGGGATACTATGGCTACACCTTC. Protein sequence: CASSPFGTGGYYGYTF. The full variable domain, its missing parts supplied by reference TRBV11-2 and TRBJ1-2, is EAGVAQSPRYKIIEKRQSVAFWCNPISGHATLYWYQQILGQGPKLLIQFQNNGVVDDSQLPKDRFSAERLKGVDSTLKIQPAKLEDSAVYLCASSPFGTGGYYGYTFGSGTRLTVV.

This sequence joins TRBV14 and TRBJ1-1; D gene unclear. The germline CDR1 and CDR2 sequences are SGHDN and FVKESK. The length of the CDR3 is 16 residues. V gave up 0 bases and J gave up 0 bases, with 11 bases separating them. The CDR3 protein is CASSQELWRVNTEAFF. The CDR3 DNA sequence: TGTGCCAGCAGCCAAGAACTGTGGAGGGTGAACACTGAAGCTTTCTTT.

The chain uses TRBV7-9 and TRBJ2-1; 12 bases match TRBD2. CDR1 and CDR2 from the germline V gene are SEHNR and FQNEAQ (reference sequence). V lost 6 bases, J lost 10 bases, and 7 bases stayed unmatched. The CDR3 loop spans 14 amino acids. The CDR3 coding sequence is TGTGCCAGCAGTGGCGGACTAGCGGGGTCGGAGCAGTTCTTC. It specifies CASSGGLAGSEQFF.

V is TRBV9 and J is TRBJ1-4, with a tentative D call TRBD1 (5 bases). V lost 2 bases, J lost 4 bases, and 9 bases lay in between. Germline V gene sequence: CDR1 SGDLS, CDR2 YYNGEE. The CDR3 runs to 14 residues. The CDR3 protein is CASSVGGGNEKLFF. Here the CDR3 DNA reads TGTGCCAGCAGCGTCGGGGGGGGTAATGAAAAACTGTTTTTT.

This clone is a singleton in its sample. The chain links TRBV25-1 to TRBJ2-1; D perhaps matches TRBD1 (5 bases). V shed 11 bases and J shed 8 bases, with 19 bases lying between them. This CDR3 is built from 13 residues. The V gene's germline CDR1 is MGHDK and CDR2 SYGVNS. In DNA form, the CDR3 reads TGTGCCGTCGCGTGGGGCAGGGTGCATGAGCAGTTCTTC. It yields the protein CAVAWGRVHEQFF.

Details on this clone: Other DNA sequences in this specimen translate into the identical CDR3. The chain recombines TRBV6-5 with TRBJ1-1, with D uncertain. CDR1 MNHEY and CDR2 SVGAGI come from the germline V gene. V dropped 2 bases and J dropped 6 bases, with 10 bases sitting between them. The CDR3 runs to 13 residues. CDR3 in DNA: TGTGCCAGCAGTTACCGTTCCAGTTCTGAAGCTTTCTTT. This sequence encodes CASSYRSSSEAFF.

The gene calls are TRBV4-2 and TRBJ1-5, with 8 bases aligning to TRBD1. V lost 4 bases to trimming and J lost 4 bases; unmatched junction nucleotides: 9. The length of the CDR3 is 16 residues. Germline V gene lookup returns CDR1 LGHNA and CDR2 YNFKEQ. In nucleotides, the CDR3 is TGTGCCAGCAGCCCAGAGACAGGGGCGGTAAATCAGCCCCAGCATTTT. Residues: CASSPETGAVNQPQHF.

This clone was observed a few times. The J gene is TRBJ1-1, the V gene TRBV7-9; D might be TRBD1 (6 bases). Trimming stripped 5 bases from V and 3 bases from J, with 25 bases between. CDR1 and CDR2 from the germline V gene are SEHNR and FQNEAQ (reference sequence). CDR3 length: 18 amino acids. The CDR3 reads CASSPRHGWDITDTEAFF. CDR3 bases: TGTGCCAGCAGCCCCCGACATGGGTGGGACATAACGGACACTGAAGCTTTCTTT.

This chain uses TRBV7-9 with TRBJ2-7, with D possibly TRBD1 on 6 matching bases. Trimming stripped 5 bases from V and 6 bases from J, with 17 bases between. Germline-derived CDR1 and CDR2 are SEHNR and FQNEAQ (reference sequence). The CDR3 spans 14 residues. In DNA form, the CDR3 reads TGTGCCAGCAGCGCAGATACAGGGCGAAGCGAGCAGTACTTC. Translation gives CASSADTGRSEQYF.

CDR3 in amino acids: CASSQVQLTYGLSAFF. In DNA, the CDR3 is TGTGCCAGCAGCCAAGTCCAACTTACCTACGGACTGAGTGCTTTCTTT. J is TRBJ1-1 and V is TRBV14; D not resolved. The germline V and J ends were trimmed by 1 base and 11 bases, with 23 bases remaining between them. CDR1 is SGHDN, CDR2 FVKESK, per germline. CDR3 length equals 16 residues.

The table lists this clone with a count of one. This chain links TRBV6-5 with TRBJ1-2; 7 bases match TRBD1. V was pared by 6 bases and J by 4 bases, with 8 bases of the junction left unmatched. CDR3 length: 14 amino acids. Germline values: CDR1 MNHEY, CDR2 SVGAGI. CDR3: CASRSEQGFYGYTF. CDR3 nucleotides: TGTGCCAGCAGGTCCGAACAGGGGTTCTATGGCTACACCTTC.

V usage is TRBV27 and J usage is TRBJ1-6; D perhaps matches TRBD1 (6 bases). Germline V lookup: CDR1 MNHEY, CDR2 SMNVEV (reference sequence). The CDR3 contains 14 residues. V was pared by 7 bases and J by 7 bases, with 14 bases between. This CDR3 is CASTSGTRNSPLHF. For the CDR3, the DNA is TGTGCCAGCACATCCGGGACACGCAATTCACCCCTCCACTTT.

This chain's CDR3 is CAWDRGLVYGYTF. The DNA for the CDR3 is TGTGCCTGGGACAGGGGGCTAGTCTATGGCTACACCTTC. The rearrangement joins TRBV30 to TRBJ1-2, with 10 bases aligning to TRBD1. V shed 5 bases and J 4 bases; nucleotides not matched to a gene: 4. The germline V gene has CDR1 GTSNPN and CDR2 SVGIG (reference sequence). This CDR3 comprises 13 residues.

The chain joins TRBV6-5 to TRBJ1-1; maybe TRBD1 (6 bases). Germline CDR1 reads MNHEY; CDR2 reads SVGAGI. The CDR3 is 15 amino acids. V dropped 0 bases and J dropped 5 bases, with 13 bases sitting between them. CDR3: CASSYSQRGGTEAFF. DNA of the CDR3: TGTGCCAGCAGTTACTCCCAACGAGGGGGAACTGAAGCTTTCTTT.

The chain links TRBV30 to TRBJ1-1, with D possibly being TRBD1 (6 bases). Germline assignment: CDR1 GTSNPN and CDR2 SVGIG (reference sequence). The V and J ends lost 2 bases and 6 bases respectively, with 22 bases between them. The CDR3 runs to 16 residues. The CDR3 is CAWSPRTGNLVAEAFF. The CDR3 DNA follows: TGTGCCTGGAGTCCCCGAACAGGGAACCTTGTGGCTGAAGCTTTCTTT.

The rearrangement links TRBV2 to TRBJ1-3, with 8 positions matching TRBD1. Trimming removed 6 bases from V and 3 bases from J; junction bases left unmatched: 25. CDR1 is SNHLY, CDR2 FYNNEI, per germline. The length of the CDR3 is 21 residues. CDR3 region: CASSENNDGQGPTLSGNTIYF. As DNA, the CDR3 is TGTGCCAGCAGCGAAAATAACGACGGACAGGGCCCCACTCTGAGTGGAAACACCATATATTTT. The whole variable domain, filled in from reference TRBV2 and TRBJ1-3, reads EPEVTQTPSHQVTQMGQEVILRCVPISNHLYFYWYRQILGQKVEFLVSFYNNEISEKSEIFDDQFSVERPDGSNFTLKIRSTKLEDSAMYFCASSENNDGQGPTLSGNTIYFGEGSWLTVV.

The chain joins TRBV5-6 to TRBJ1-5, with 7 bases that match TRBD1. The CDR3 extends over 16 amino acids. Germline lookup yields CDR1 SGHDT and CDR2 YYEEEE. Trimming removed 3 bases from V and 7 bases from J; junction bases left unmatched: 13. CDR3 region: CASSYRGRGEGQPQHF. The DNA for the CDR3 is TGTGCCAGCAGCTACAGGGGTAGGGGTGAAGGGCAGCCCCAGCATTTT. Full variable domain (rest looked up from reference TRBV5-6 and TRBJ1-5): DAGVTQSPTHLIKTRGQQVTLRCSPKSGHDTVSWYQQALGQGPQFIFQYYEEEERQRGNFPDRFSGHQFPNYSSELNVNALLLGDSALYLCASSYRGRGEGQPQHFGDGTRLSIL.

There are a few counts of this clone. Written as DNA, the CDR3 is TGTGCCAGTAGTATACCACGAGACAGGGTGGAGTACAATGAGCAGTTCTTC. Its translation is CASSIPRDRVEYNEQFF. This chain connects TRBV19 to TRBJ2-1; 7 nucleotides line up with TRBD1. V lost 2 bases and J lost 4; bases outside the gene matches: 11. CDR1 is LNHDA and CDR2 is SQIVND in the germline V gene (reference sequence). The CDR3 sequence is 17 residues long. Full variable domain (remainder filled in from reference TRBV19 and TRBJ2-1): DGGITQSPKYLFRKEGQNVTLSCEQNLNHDAMYWYRQDPGQGLRLIYYSQIVNDFQKGDIAEGYSVSREKKESFPLTVTSAQKNPTAFYLCASSIPRDRVEYNEQFFGPGTRLTVL.